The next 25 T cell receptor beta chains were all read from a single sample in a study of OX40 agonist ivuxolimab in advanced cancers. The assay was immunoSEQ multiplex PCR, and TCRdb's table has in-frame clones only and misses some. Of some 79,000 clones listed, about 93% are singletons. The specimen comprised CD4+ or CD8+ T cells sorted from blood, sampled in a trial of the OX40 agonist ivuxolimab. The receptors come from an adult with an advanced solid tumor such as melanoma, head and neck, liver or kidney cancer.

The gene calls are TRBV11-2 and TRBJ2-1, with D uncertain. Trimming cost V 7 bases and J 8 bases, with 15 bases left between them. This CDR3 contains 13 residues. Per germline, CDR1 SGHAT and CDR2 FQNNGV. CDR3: CASTLPLVHEQFF. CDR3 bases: TGTGCCAGCACCCTGCCCCTGGTGCATGAGCAGTTCTTC.

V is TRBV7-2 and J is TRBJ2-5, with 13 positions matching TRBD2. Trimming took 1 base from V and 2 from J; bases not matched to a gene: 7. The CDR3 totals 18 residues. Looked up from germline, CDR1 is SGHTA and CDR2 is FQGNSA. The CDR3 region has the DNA TGTGCCAGCAGCTTAGGAGGGGGACTAGCGGGACGACAAGAGACCCAGTACTTC. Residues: CASSLGGGLAGRQETQYF.

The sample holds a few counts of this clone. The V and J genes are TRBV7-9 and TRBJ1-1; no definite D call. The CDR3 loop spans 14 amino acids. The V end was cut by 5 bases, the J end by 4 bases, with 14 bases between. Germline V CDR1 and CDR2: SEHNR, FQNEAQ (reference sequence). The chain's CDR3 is CASSPSPAATEAFF. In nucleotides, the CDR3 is TGTGCCAGCAGCCCCAGCCCGGCGGCCACTGAAGCTTTCTTT.

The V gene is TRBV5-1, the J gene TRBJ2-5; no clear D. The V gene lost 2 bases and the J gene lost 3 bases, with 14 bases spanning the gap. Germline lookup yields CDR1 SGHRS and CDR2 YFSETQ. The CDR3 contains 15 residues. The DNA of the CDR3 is TGCGCCAGCAGCTTAGGTATCCAGCAGAAAGAGACCCAGTACTTC. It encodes CASSLGIQQKETQYF.

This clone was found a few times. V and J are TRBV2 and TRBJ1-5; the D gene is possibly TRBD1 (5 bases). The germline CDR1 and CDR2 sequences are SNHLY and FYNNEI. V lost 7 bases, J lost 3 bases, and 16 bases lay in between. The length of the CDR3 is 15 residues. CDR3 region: CASIGGTKYNQPQHF. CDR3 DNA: TGTGCCAGCATTGGGGGGACGAAATACAATCAGCCCCAGCATTTT. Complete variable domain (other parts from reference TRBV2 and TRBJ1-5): EPEVTQTPSHQVTQMGQEVILRCVPISNHLYFYWYRQILGQKVEFLVSFYNNEISEKSEIFDDQFSVERPDGSNFTLKIRSTKLEDSAMYFCASIGGTKYNQPQHFGDGTRLSIL.

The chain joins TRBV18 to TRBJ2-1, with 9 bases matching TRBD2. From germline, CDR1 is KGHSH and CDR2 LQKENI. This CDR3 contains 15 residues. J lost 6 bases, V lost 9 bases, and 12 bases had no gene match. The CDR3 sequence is CASFTGTSSRNEQFF. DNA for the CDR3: TGTGCCAGTTTTACCGGGACTAGCAGCCGCAATGAGCAGTTCTTC. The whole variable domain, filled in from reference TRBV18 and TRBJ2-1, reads NAGVMQNPRHLVRRRGQEARLRCSPMKGHSHVYWYRQLPEEGLKFMVYLQKENIIDESGMPKERFSAEFPKEGPSILRIQQVVRGDSAAYFCASFTGTSSRNEQFFGPGTRLTVL.

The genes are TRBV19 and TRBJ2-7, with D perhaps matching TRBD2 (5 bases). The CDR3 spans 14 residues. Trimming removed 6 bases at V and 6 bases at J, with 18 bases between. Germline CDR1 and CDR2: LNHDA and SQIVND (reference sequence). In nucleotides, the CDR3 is TGTGCCAGTAGCGCCGGGGAGCCGTCGGGCGAGCAGTACTTC. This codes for CASSAGEPSGEQYF. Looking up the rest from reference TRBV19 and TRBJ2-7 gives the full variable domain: DGGITQSPKYLFRKEGQNVTLSCEQNLNHDAMYWYRQDPGQGLRLIYYSQIVNDFQKGDIAEGYSVSREKKESFPLTVTSAQKNPTAFYLCASSAGEPSGEQYFGPGTRLTVT.

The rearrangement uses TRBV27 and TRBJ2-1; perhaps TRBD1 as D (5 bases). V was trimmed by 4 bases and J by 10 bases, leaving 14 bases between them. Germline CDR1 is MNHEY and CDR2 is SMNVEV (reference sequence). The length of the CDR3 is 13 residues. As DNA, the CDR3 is TGTGCCAGCAGTTCCTCCTTAGCAGGGGAGCAGTTCTTC. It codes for CASSSSLAGEQFF.

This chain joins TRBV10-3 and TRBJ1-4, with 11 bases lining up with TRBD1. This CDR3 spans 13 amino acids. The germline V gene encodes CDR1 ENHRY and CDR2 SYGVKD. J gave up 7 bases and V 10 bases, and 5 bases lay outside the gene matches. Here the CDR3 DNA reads TGTGCCAGCTCGGACAGGGGGCCTGAAAAACTGTTTTTT. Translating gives CASSDRGPEKLFF.

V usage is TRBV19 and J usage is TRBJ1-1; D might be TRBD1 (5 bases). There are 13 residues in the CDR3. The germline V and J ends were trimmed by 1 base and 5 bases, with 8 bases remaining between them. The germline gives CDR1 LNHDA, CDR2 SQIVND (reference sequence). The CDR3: CASSIGRETEAFF. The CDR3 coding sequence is TGTGCCAGTAGTATAGGCAGGGAGACTGAAGCTTTCTTT.

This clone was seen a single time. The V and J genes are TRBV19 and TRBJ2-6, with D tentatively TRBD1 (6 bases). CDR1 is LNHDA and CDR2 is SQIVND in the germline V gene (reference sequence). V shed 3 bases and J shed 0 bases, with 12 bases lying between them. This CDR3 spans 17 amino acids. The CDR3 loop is CASSIITGSSGANVLTF. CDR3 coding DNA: TGTGCCAGTAGTATCATTACAGGGAGCTCTGGGGCCAACGTCCTGACTTTC.

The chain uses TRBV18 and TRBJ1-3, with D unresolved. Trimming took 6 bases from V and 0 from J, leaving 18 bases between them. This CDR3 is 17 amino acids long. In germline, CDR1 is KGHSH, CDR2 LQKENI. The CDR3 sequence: CASSGGPFGVSGNTIYF. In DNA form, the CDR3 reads TGTGCCAGCTCGGGTGGGCCCTTTGGCGTCTCTGGAAACACCATATATTTT.

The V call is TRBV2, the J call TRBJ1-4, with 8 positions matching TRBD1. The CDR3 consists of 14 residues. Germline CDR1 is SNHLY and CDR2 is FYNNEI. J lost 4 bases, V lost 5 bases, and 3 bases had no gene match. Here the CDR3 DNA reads TGTGCCAGCAGTCCACAGGGGGTTAATGAAAAACTGTTTTTT. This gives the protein CASSPQGVNEKLFF.

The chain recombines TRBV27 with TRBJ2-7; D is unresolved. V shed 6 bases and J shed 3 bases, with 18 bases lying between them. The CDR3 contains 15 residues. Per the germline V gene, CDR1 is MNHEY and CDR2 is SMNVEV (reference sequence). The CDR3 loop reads CASSKPATKNYEQYF. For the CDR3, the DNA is TGTGCCAGCAGCAAACCGGCAACAAAAAACTACGAGCAGTACTTC.

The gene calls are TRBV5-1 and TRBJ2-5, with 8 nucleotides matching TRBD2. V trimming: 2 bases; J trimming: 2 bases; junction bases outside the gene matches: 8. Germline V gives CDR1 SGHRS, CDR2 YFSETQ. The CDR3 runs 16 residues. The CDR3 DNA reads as TGCGCCAGCAGCTTTCCCACGGGGGGGCGGCAAGAGACCCAGTACTTC. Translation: CASSFPTGGRQETQYF.

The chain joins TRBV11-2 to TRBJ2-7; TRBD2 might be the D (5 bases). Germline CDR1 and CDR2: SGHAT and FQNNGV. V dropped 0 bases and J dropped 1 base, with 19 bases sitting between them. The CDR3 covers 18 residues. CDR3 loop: CASSLDRVLAWGSYEQYF. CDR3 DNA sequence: TGTGCCAGCAGCTTAGATCGGGTCTTAGCGTGGGGATCCTACGAGCAGTACTTC.

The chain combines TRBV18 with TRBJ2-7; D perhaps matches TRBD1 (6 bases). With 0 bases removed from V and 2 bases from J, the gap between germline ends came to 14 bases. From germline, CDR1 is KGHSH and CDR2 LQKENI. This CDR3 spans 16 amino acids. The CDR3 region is CASSPPGTRTTYEQYF. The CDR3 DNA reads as TGTGCCAGCTCACCACCAGGGACACGTACCACCTACGAGCAGTACTTC.

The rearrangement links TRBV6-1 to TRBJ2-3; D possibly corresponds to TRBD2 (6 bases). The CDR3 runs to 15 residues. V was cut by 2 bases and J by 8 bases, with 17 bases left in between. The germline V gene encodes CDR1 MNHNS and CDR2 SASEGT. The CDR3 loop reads CASSESDGRTSTQYF. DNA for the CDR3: TGTGCCAGCAGTGAATCTGACGGGAGAACCAGTACGCAGTATTTT.

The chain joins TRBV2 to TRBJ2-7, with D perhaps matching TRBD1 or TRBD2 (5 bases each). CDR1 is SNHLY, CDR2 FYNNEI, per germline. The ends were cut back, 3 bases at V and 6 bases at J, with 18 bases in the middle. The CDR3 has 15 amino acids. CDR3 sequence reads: CASSEQSQVGSEQYF. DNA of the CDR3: TGTGCCAGCAGTGAGCAATCACAGGTAGGGAGCGAGCAGTACTTC.

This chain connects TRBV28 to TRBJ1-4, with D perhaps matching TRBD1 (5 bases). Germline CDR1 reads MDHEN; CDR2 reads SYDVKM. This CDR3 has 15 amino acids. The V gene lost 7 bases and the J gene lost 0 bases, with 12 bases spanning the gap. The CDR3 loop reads CASTTGAATNEKLFF. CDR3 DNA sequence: TGTGCCAGCACCACTGGGGCAGCAACTAATGAAAAACTGTTTTTT.

CDR3 loop: CASSDSGTSTDTQYF. The CDR3 nucleotides are TGCGCCAGCAGTGATAGCGGAACTAGCACAGATACGCAGTATTTT. The J gene is TRBJ2-3, the V gene TRBV10-2, with a possible D match to TRBD2 (6 bases). V was cut by 3 bases and J by 0 bases, with 10 bases left in between. The CDR3 covers 15 residues. CDR1 is WSHSY, CDR2 SAAADI, per germline.

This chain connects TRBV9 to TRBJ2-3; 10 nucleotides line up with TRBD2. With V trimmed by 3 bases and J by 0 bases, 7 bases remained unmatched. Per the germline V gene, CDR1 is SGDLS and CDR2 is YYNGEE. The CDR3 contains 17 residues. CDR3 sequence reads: CASSASGGISSTDTQYF. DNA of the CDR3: TGTGCCAGCAGCGCTAGCGGGGGAATCTCTAGCACAGATACGCAGTATTTT.

CDR3 in amino acids: CASRGLTNTGELFF. The CDR3 nucleotides read TGTGCCAGCCGGGGACTTACTAACACCGGGGAGCTGTTTTTT. This chain uses TRBV7-9 with TRBJ2-2; possibly TRBD2 for D (6 bases). CDR3 length equals 14 residues. The germline V and J ends were trimmed by 8 bases and 2 bases, with 12 bases remaining between them. From germline, CDR1 is SEHNR and CDR2 FQNEAQ (reference sequence).

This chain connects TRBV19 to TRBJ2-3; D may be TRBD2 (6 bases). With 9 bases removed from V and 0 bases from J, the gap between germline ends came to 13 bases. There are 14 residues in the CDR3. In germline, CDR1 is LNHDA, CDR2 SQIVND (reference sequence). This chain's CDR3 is CASQRDLSTDTQYF. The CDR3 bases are TGTGCCAGCCAAAGGGACTTAAGCACAGATACGCAGTATTTT.

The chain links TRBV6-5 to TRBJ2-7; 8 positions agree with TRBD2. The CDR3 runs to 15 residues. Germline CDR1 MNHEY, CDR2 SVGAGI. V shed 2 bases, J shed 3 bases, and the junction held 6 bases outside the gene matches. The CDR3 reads CASSYRGLGLYEQYF. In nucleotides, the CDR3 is TGTGCCAGCAGTTACAGGGGACTAGGACTCTACGAGCAGTACTTC.